This TCR beta chain was captured in a study of blood T cell repertoires in COVID-19. Study background: T cells, B-cell-depleted T cells, or PBMCs supplied cDNA or gDNA.

In the source study's methods: Using reference gene primer amplification, nucleated cell counts were estimated. The assay was immunoSEQ multiplex PCR, and TCRdb's table has in-frame clones only and misses some. V, J and clone size are those of that table, while D and trimming were read from the DNA. The sample yields fewer than 350,000 clones, around 85% seen once. Symptom resolution, clearance, or two negative PCRs marked the recovered donors of Cohort 3. Germline values: CDR1 GTSNPN, CDR2 SVGIG (reference sequence). Trimming stripped 0 bases from V and 3 bases from J, with 14 bases between. The CDR3 consists of 15 residues.

Sequencing was carried out using PBMCs or T cells enriched from blood (not recorded which). The V call is TRBV30, the J call TRBJ1-1; no reliable D call. The sequence came from a woman aged 50 to 60 who had recovered from COVID-19. The CDR3 DNA reads TGTGCCTGGAGTGTACTCGCAGGCGGGGACACTGAAGCTTTCTTT. Translating it yields CAWSVLAGGDTEAFF. Looking up the rest from reference TRBV30 and TRBJ1-1 gives the full variable domain: SQTIHQWPATLVQPVGSPLSLECTVEGTSNPNLYWYRQAAGRGLQLLFYSVGIGQISSEVPQNLSASRPQDRQFILSSKKLLLSDSGFYLCAWSVLAGGDTEAFFGQGTRLTVV.